Following are 8 T cell receptor beta chains from one sample sequenced in a study of shared clonotypes between healthy human individuals. Method: immunoSEQ multiplex PCR; TCRdb's copy keeps in-frame clones and lacks some. This table holds 800,000 to 1,200,000 clones, around 78% found once. Sequencing input: memory CD4+ T cells from PBMCs. The sample's subset: CD45RA-negative fraction. These receptors were taken from a man aged 18 to 29 in good health. Some clones in this sample may be carry-over from other donors' samples.

This clone has more than one count but fewer than ten. The chain combines TRBV30 with TRBJ1-1; D unresolved. The V gene lost 1 base and the J gene lost 8 bases, with 8 bases spanning the gap. The CDR3 loop spans 11 amino acids. Germline V gene sequence: CDR1 GTSNPN, CDR2 SVGIG (reference sequence). The DNA for the CDR3 is TGTGCCTGGAGTGAAAACATGGAAGCTTTCTTT. It encodes CAWSENMEAFF.

The chain is built from TRBV4-1 and TRBJ1-1; D might be TRBD1 (6 bases). Germline V lookup: CDR1 MGHRA, CDR2 YSYEKL. The CDR3 covers 14 residues. V was clipped by 3 bases and J by 5 bases, with 13 bases between them. In nucleotides, the CDR3 is TGCGCCAGCAGCCAGGATGGGGGGCGGACTGAAGCTTTCTTT. Translation: CASSQDGGRTEAFF.

Comments on this clone: A far larger clone is just one base off, so this is likely a read error. The sample carries other DNA sequences with the same CDR3. This chain joins TRBV14 and TRBJ1-2; no firm D call. The CDR3 extends over 11 amino acids. Germline CDR1 reads SGHDN; CDR2 reads FVKESK. The germline V and J ends were trimmed by 0 bases and 8 bases, with 4 bases remaining between them. The CDR3 sequence: CASSQEGGYTF. Here the CDR3 DNA reads TGTGCCAGCAGCCAAGAGGGCGGCTACACCTTC.

This chain connects TRBV11-3 to TRBJ2-1; the D gene is possibly TRBD1 (5 bases). Per germline, CDR1 SGHNT and CDR2 YENEEA. CDR3 length: 15 residues. V gave up 1 base and J gave up 4 bases, with 11 bases separating them. CDR3 loop: CASSLGQGTYNEQFF. Written as DNA, the CDR3 is TGTGCCAGCAGCTTAGGGCAGGGAACATACAATGAGCAGTTCTTC. The variable domain in full, with the rest retrieved from reference TRBV11-3 and TRBJ2-1, is EAGVVQSPRYKIIEKKQPVAFWCNPISGHNTLYWYLQNLGQGPELLIRYENEEAVDDSQLPKDRFSAERLKGVDSTLKIQPAELGDSAVYLCASSLGQGTYNEQFFGPGTRLTVL.

The V and J genes are TRBV5-1 and TRBJ2-2; a possible D gene is TRBD1 (5 bases). V lost 4 bases and J 2 bases, leaving 12 bases between the germline ends. The germline V gene has CDR1 SGHRS and CDR2 YFSETQ. The CDR3 has 15 amino acids. The CDR3 DNA follows: TGCGCCAGCAGCCCACGGACAATTAACACCGGGGAGCTGTTTTTT. This encodes CASSPRTINTGELFF.

The V call is TRBV7-2, the J call TRBJ2-7; no firm D call. Trimming stripped 2 bases from V and 2 bases from J, with 4 bases between. The CDR3 totals 12 residues. CDR1 SGHTA and CDR2 FQGNSA come from the germline V gene. Here the CDR3 reads CASSLNTYEQYF. CDR3 coding DNA: TGTGCCAGCAGCTTAAACACCTACGAGCAGTACTTC.

The V gene is TRBV4-1, the J gene TRBJ2-7; 7 positions agree with TRBD2. CDR1 is MGHRA, CDR2 YSYEKL, per germline. This CDR3 has 15 amino acids. Trimming took 5 bases from V and 2 from J; bases not matched to a gene: 9. The CDR3 DNA reads as TGCGCCAGCAGCTTAGGACTAGTTTCCGCCTACGAGCAGTACTTC. Translating gives CASSLGLVSAYEQYF.

The CDR3: CASSLGKDWGNTIYF. The CDR3 region has the DNA TGTGCCAGCAGCTTAGGGAAGGACTGGGGAAACACCATATATTTT. The V and J genes are TRBV11-2 and TRBJ1-3; D gene unclear. The CDR3 spans 15 residues. Germline V gene sequence: CDR1 SGHAT, CDR2 FQNNGV. V lost 1 base and J lost 4, with 11 bases in between.